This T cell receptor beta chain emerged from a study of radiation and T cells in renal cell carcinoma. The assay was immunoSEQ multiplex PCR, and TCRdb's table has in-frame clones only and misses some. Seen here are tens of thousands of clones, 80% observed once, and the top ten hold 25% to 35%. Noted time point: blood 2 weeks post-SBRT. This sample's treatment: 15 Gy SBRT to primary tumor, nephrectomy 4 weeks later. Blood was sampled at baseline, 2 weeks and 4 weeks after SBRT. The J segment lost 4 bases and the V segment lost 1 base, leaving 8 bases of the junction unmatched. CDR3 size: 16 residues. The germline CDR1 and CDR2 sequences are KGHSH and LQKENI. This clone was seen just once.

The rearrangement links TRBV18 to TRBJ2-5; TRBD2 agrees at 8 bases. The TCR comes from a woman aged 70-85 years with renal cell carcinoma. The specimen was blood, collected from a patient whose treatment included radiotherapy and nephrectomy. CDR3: CASSPLRAGAGETQYF. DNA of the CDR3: TGTGCCAGCTCACCACTAAGAGCGGGGGCGGGAGAGACCCAGTACTTC.